This TCR beta chain was documented in a study of identical twins. This CDR3 region has 14 residues. V was pared by 3 bases and J by 3 bases, with 4 bases of the junction left unmatched. CDR1 is SQVTM and CDR2 is ANQGSEA in the germline V gene. A single record per CDR3 protein comes from TCRdb applying MiXCR to the 5' RACE reads. The data show some 730,000 distinct CDR3 sequences, with 18% seen just once and around 13% held by the top ten. This clonotype has only a few counts. Separately, the same data were catalogued under a study of T cells expressing NK-cell markers.

This rearrangement joins TRBV29-1 to TRBJ1-1, with 10 nucleotides matching TRBD1. The clonotype originates from a woman under 30 in good health. The sample comprised PBMCs. This CDR3 reads CSVDSDRGYTEAFF. CDR3 coding DNA: TGCAGCGTTGATTCGGACAGGGGGTACACTGAAGCTTTCTTT.